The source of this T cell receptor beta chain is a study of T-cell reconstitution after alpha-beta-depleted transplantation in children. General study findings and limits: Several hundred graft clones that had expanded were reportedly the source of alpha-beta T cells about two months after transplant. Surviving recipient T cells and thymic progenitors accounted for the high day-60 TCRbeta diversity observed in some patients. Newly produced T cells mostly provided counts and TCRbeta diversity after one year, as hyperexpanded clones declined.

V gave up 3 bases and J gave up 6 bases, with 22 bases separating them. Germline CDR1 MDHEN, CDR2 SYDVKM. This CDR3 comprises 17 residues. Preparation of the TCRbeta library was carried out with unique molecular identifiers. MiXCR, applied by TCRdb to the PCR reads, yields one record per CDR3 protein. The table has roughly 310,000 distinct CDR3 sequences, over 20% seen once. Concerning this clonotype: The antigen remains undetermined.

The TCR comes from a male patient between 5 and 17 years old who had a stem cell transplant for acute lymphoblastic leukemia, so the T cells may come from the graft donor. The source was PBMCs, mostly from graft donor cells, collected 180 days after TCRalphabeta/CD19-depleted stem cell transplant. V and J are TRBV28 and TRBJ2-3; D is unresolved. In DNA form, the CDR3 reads TGTGCCAGCAGTTTGGGCTGGGGTCCCTTTAATGCTGATACGCAGTATTTT. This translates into CASSLGWGPFNADTQYF.